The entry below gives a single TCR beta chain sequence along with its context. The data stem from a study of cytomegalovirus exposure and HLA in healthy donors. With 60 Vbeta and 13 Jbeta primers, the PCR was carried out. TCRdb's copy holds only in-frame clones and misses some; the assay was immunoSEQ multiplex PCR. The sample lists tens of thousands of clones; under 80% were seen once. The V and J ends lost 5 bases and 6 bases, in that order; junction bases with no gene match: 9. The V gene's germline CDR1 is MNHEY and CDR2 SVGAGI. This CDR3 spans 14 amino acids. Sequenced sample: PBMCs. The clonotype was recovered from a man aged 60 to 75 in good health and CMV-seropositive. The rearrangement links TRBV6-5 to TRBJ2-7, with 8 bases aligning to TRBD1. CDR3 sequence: CASSGPGTGGEQYF. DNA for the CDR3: TGTGCCAGCAGTGGACCCGGGACAGGAGGCGAGCAGTACTTC.